This T cell receptor (beta chain) was identified during a study of naive and memory T cell subsets. This clonotype was found many times. As yet, its antigen is unknown. The beta constant-region primer was an equimolar mix of two oligonucleotides covering TRBC1 and TRBC2. Nested alpha and beta constant-region primers with the SP2 primer drove four PCR rounds on ligated cDNA. An oligonucleotide with the SP2 primer and a 12-nucleotide UMI was ligated to the cDNA 3' end. TCRdb redid the calling of the UMI-ligation and nested PCR reads with MiXCR, one entry per CDR3 protein. Among 120,000 to 150,000 distinct CDR3 sequences listed, over 20% were seen once. The V and J ends lost 3 bases and 8 bases respectively, with 5 bases between them. The germline CDR1 and CDR2 sequences are LGHNT and FRNRAP. The length of the CDR3 is 11 residues. Broader study findings: Between naive and memory subsets, TCR abundance power law exponents differed. Naive and memory repertoire findings lacked a ground truth for validation. Naive repertoires, especially CD8, held a few larger clonotypes, possibly memory cells re-expressing CD45RA.

CD8 T cells were positively selected from what remained after CD4 positive selection. Sequencing was carried out using naive CD4+ T cells from blood. This chain links TRBV12-5 with TRBJ2-1; no reliable D call. This TCR was sampled from a human donor in good health. The CDR3: CASGFADEQFF. The DNA of the CDR3 is TGTGCTAGTGGTTTTGCGGATGAGCAGTTCTTC.